Sequencing of this TCR beta chain was carried out in a study of CD8 T cells in Susac syndrome. An input of roughly 0.5 to 1 ug of RNA was subjected to reverse transcription using random hexamers. In TCRdb, the immunoSEQ multiplex PCR reads were re-called with MiXCR into one record per CDR3 protein. The table lists 300,000 to 350,000 distinct CDR3 sequences, roughly nine tenths of them singletons. CDR1 and CDR2 (germline): LGHDT, YNNKEL (reference sequence). The CDR3 runs to 13 residues. Trimming took 7 bases from V and 5 from J; bases not matched to a gene: 7. Sequenced: CD4+ T cells from PBMCs. The clonotype was recovered from a human donor with multiple sclerosis. V gene TRBV3-1 combines with J gene TRBJ2-5, with 7 bases lining up with TRBD2. The CDR3 DNA is TGTGCCAGCACCCGGACTAGGGTCGAGACCCAGTACTTC. Encoded protein: CASTRTRVETQYF.